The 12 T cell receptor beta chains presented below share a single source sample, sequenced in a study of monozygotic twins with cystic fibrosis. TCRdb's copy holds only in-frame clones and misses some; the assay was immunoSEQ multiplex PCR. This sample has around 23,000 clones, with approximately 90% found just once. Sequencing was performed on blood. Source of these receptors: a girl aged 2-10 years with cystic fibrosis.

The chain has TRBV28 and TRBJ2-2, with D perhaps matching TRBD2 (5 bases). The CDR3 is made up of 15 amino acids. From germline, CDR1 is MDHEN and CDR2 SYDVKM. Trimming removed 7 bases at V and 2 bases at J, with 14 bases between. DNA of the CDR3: TGTGCCAGCACCCCCAGCGGATCCAACACCGGGGAGCTGTTTTTT. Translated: CASTPSGSNTGELFF. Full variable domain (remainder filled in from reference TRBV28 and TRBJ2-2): DVKVTQSSRYLVKRTGEKVFLECVQDMDHENMFWYRQDPGLGLRLIYFSYDVKMKEKGDIPEGYSVSREKKERFSLILESASTNQTSMYLCASTPSGSNTGELFFGEGSRLTVL.

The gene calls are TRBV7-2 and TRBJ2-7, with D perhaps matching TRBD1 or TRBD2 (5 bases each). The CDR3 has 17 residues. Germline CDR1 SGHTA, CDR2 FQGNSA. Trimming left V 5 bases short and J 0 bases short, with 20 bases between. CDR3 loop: CASSNLPGPLNSYEQYF. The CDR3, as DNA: TGTGCCAGCAGCAACCTACCGGGACCCCTCAACTCCTACGAGCAGTACTTC. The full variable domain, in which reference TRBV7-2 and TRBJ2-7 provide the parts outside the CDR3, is GAGVSQSPSNKVTEKGKDVELRCDPISGHTALYWYRQSLGQGLEFLIYFQGNSAPDKSGLPSDRFSAERTGGSVSTLTIQRTQQEDSAVYLCASSNLPGPLNSYEQYFGPGTRLTVT.

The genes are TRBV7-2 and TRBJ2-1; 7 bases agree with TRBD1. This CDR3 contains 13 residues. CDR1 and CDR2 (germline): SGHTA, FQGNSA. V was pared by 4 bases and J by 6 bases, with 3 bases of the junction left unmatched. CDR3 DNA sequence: TGTGCCAGCAGCTCCCGGACAGGCAATGAGCAGTTCTTC. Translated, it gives CASSSRTGNEQFF. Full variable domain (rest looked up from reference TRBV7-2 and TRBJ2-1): GAGVSQSPSNKVTEKGKDVELRCDPISGHTALYWYRQSLGQGLEFLIYFQGNSAPDKSGLPSDRFSAERTGGSVSTLTIQRTQQEDSAVYLCASSSRTGNEQFFGPGTRLTVL.

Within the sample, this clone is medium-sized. The CDR3 is CASSYSNVGNSPLHF. The CDR3 DNA follows: TGTGCCAGCAGTTACTCGAACGTCGGTAATTCACCCCTCCACTTT. The V call is TRBV6-5, the J call TRBJ1-6; D gene ambiguous. V lost 0 bases, J lost 6 bases, and 9 bases lay in between. The CDR3 is made up of 15 amino acids. Germline assignment: CDR1 MNHEY and CDR2 SVGAGI.

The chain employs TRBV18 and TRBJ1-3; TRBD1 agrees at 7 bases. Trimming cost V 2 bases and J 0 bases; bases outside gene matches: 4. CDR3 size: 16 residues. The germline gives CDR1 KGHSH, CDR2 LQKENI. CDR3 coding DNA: TGTGCCAGCTCACCATCCGGGACAGACTCTGGAAACACCATATATTTT. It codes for CASSPSGTDSGNTIYF.

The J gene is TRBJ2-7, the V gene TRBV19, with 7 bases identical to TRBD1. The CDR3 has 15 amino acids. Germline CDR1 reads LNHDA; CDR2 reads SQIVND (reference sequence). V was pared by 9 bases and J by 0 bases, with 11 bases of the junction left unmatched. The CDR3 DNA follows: TGTGCCAGCGCCATGGGGTCAGGGGGCTCCTACGAGCAGTACTTC. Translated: CASAMGSGGSYEQYF.

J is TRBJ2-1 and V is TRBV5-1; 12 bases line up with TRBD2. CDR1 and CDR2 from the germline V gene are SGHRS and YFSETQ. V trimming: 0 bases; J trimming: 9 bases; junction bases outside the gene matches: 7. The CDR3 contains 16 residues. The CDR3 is CASSLGRTSGVVEQFF. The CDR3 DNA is TGCGCCAGCAGCTTGGGGAGGACTAGCGGGGTAGTTGAGCAGTTCTTC.

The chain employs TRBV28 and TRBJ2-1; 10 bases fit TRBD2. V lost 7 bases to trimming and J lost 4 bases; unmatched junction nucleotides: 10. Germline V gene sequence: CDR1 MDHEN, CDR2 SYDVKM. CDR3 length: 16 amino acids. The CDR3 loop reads CASTPTRTSGYNEQFF. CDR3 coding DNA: TGTGCCAGCACCCCAACACGGACTAGCGGTTACAATGAGCAGTTCTTC. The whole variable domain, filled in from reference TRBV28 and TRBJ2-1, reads DVKVTQSSRYLVKRTGEKVFLECVQDMDHENMFWYRQDPGLGLRLIYFSYDVKMKEKGDIPEGYSVSREKKERFSLILESASTNQTSMYLCASTPTRTSGYNEQFFGPGTRLTVL.

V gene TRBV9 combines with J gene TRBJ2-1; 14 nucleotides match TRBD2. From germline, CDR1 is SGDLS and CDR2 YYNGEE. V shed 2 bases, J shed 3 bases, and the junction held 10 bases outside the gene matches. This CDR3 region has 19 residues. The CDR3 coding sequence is TGTGCCAGCAGCGTCCCCCTAGGACTAGCGGGGGGCCTCTACAATGAGCAGTTCTTC. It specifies CASSVPLGLAGGLYNEQFF.

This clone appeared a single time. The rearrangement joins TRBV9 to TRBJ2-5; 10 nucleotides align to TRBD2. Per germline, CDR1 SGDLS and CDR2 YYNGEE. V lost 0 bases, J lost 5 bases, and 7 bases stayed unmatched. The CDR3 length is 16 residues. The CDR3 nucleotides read TGTGCCAGCAGCGTAGATCCTAGCGGGGGAAGCGAGACCCAGTACTTC. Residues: CASSVDPSGGSETQYF.

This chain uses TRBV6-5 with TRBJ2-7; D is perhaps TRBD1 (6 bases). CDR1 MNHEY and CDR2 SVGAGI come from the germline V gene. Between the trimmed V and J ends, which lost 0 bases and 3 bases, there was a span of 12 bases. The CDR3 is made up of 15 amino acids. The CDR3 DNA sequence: TGTGCCAGCAGTTACTCGGGGGCTCTAAGCTACGAGCAGTACTTC. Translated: CASSYSGALSYEQYF.

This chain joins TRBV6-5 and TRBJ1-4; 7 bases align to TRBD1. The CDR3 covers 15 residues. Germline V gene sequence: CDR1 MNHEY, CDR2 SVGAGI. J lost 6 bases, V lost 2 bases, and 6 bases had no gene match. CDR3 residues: CASSYERTGHEKLFF. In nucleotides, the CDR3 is TGTGCCAGCAGTTACGAGAGGACAGGACATGAAAAACTGTTTTTT.